This T cell receptor (beta chain) was sequenced in a study of response to subunit inactivated influenza vaccine. The V gene's germline CDR1 is LGHNA and CDR2 YSLEER. This CDR3 is built from 16 residues. V was clipped by 1 base and J by 2 bases, with 11 bases between them. In TCRdb, the RT-PCR reads were re-called with MiXCR into one record per CDR3 protein. The data contain about 610,000 distinct CDR3 sequences, 13% to 15% of them singletons. This clonotype turned up a few times. The clonotype was recovered from a man aged 45-65 years who received an inactivated influenza vaccine. The chain carries TRBV4-3 and TRBJ2-2; D call uncertain. The specimen comprised PBMCs from blood, sampled approximately 12 days after vaccination. DNA for the CDR3: TGCGCCAGCAGCCAAGTGGCGCCACCCAACACCGGGGAGCTGTTTTTT. It translates to CASSQVAPPNTGELFF.